The TCR beta chain under discussion was sequenced for a study of blood T cells in healthy people across ages. The second PCR ran about 6 to 11 cycles with a sample-barcoded 5' primer and J-beta primers. TCRdb passed the 5' RACE reads through MiXCR, listing each CDR3 protein once. The sample lists some 790,000 distinct CDR3 sequences, less than 35% seen once, with 17% in the top ten. Researchers isolated at least 7 million PBMCs per sample. Findings and caveats of the study: Correlation between TCR beta diversity and naive T cell percentage was strong. Long-lived donors carried more naive CD4+ cells and greater diversity than aged donors.

This CDR3 has 13 residues. Trimming took off 3 bases at V and 2 bases at J, with 11 bases between the two ends. Germline V CDR1 and CDR2: DFQATT, SNEGSKA (reference sequence). Ten or more counts support this clonotype. Its antigen is not known. The origin of this receptor is a woman of 80 years or more in good health. The gene calls are TRBV20-1 and TRBJ2-7; maybe TRBD2 (6 bases). Material for sequencing was blood. CDR3 sequence reads: CSARGGETYEQYF. CDR3 bases: TGCAGTGCTAGGGGGGGAGAGACCTACGAGCAGTACTTC.